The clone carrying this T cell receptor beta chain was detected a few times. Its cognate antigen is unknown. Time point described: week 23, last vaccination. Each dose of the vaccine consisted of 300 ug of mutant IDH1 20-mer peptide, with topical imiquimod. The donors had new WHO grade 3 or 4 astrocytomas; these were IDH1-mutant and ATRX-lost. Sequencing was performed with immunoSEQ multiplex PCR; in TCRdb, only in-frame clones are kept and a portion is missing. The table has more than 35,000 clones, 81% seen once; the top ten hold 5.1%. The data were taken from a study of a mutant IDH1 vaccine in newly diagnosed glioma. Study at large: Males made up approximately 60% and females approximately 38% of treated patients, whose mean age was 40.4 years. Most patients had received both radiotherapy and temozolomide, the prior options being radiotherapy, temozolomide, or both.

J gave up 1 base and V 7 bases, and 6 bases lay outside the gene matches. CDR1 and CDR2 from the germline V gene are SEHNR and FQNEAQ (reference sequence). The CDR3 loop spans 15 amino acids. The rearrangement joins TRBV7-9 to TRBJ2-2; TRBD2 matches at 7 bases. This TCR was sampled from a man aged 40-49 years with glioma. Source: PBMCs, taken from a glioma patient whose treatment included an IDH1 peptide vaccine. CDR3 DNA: TGTGCCAGCACCCCGTGGGGGGGGAACACCGGGGAGCTGTTTTTT. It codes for CASTPWGGNTGELFF.